This T cell receptor beta chain was profiled in a study of CXCR3-negative and CXCR3-positive naive CD8 T cells. Notes on the study in general: The study found more hydrophobic TRB CDR3s in CXCR3-positive naive cells than in CXCR3-negative naive cells.

UMI labels and 5' RACE were used to prepare the TRB cDNA libraries. From the 5' RACE reads, TCRdb lists one entry per CDR3 protein and no DNA. The sample totals about 60,000 distinct CDR3 sequences. A word on this clonotype: What it binds is unknown.

Input material: naive CXCR3+ CD8+ T cells from blood. The subset here: CD45RO-CCR7+CD27+CD95- naive CD8+ T cells expressing CXCR3 (TNR3+). This TCR derives from a human donor in good health. Some clones in this sample may be carry-over from other donors' samples.

CDR3: CASRRAGEEFEAFF. V is TRBV13 and J is TRBJ1-1. In germline, CDR1 is PRHDT, CDR2 FYEKMQ (reference sequence). The CDR3 is 14 amino acids.